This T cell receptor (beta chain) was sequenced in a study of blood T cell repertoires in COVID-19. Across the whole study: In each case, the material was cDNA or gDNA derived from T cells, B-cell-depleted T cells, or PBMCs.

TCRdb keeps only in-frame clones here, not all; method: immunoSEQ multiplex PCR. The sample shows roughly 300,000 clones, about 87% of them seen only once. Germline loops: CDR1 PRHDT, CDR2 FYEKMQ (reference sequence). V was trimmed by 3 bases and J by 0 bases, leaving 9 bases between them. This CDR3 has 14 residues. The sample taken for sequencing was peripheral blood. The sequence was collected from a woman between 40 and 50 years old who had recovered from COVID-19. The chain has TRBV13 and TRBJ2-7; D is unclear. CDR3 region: CASSLGRSSYEQYF. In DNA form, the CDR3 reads TGTGCCAGCAGCTTGGGCCGAAGCTCCTACGAGCAGTACTTC.